This passage covers 7 T cell receptor beta chains from one sample sequenced in a study of blood T cell repertoires in COVID-19. Profiling relied on immunoSEQ multiplex PCR, and the TCRdb table lists in-frame clones only, not all of them. The table shows about 310,000 clones, with 90% occurring only once. Sequences were obtained from peripheral blood. The receptors were sampled from a woman aged 25 to 39 with COVID-19, enrolled during active disease.

The V and J genes are TRBV7-6 and TRBJ2-1, with 9 bases identical to TRBD2. Germline V gives CDR1 SGHVS, CDR2 FNYEAQ. The CDR3 runs to 17 residues. Trimming took 5 bases from V and 6 from J; bases not matched to a gene: 14. The CDR3 bases are TGTGCCAGCAGCCCGCCCAATTTTGCGGGAGGGGCCAATGAGCAGTTCTTC. It translates to CASSPPNFAGGANEQFF.

The chain joins TRBV19 to TRBJ2-7; 10 bases are shared with TRBD2. This CDR3 has 14 residues. V lost 4 bases and J lost 4; bases outside the gene matches: 4. Looked up from germline, CDR1 is LNHDA and CDR2 is SQIVND (reference sequence). DNA for the CDR3: TGTGCCAGTAGTACCGGGACTAGCGATTACGAGCAGTACTTC. Residues: CASSTGTSDYEQYF.

The V and J genes are TRBV6-4 and TRBJ2-1, with TRBD2 matching over 9 bases. CDR3 length: 19 amino acids. V was pared by 4 bases and J by 0 bases, with 13 bases of the junction left unmatched. The germline V gene encodes CDR1 MRHNA and CDR2 SNTAGT. CDR3 coding DNA: TGTGCCAGCAGTGTGGGGCCCAGCGGGAGGTATACCTCCTACAATGAGCAGTTCTTC. This sequence encodes CASSVGPSGRYTSYNEQFF.

This chain uses TRBV7-9 with TRBJ2-1; 7 bases are a match to TRBD2. The CDR3 contains 16 residues. V was pared by 2 bases and J by 10 bases, with 14 bases of the junction left unmatched. The germline V gene encodes CDR1 SEHNR and CDR2 FQNEAQ (reference sequence). The CDR3 sequence is CASSLFVVVSAGEQFF. DNA for the CDR3: TGTGCCAGCAGCTTATTTGTTGTTGTATCAGCGGGAGAGCAGTTCTTC.

The chain links TRBV6-5 to TRBJ2-7, with a possible D match to TRBD1 (6 bases). V lost 7 bases, J lost 2 bases, and 15 bases lay in between. The CDR3 length is 14 residues. Germline V lookup: CDR1 MNHEY, CDR2 SVGAGI. The CDR3 is CASIMNRATYEQYF. The CDR3 region has the DNA TGTGCCAGCATTATGAACAGGGCTACCTACGAGCAGTACTTC.

The sample holds one count of this clone. The chain links TRBV5-1 to TRBJ1-6; weak D call: TRBD1 (6 bases). CDR1 SGHRS and CDR2 YFSETQ come from the germline V gene. Trimming pared 7 bases from V and 12 bases from J, leaving 23 bases between. The CDR3 spans 15 residues. CDR3 amino acids: CASAHYKQGGGPLHF. The CDR3 DNA reads TGCGCCAGCGCTCATTACAAACAGGGCGGTGGACCCCTCCACTTT.

The J gene is TRBJ2-1, the V gene TRBV15; the D gene is possibly TRBD1 (6 bases). The CDR3 is 17 residues long. Per the germline V gene, CDR1 is LNHNV and CDR2 is YYDKDF (reference sequence). V was cut by 5 bases and J by 8 bases, with 25 bases left in between. CDR3: CATSPRRGVGAIHEQFF. The CDR3 nucleotides read TGTGCCACCAGCCCCCGCCGGGGAGTGGGGGCGATTCATGAGCAGTTCTTC.